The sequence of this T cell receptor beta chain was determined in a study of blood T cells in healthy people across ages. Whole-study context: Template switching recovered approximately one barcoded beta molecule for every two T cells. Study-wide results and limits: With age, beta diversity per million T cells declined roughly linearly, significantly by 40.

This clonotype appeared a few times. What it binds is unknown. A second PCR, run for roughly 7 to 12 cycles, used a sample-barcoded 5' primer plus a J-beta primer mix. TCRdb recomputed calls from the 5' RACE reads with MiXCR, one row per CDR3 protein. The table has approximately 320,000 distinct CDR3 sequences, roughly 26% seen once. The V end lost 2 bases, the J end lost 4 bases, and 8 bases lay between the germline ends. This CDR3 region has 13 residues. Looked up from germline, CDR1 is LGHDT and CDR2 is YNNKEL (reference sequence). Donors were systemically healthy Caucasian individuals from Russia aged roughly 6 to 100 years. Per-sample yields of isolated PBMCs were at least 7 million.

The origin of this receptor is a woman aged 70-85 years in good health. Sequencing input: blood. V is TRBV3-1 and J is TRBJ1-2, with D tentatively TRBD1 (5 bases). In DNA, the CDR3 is TGTGCCAGCAGCCAACCGGGGGGCTATGGCTACACCTTC. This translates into CASSQPGGYGYTF.